This T cell receptor beta chain was found in a study of response to subunit inactivated influenza vaccine. MiXCR was run by TCRdb on the RT-PCR reads, yielding one entry per CDR3 protein. This sample has approximately 310,000 distinct CDR3 sequences, with just over 20% found just once. This CDR3 has 16 amino acids. V was pared by 1 base and J by 2 bases, with 7 bases of the junction left unmatched. Germline loops: CDR1 DFQATT, CDR2 SNEGSKA (reference sequence). The gene calls are TRBV20-1 and TRBJ2-2; 7 bases agree with TRBD1. The input for sequencing was PBMCs from blood, taken less than 22 months after vaccination. This receptor was taken from a man aged 50 to 69 who received an inactivated influenza vaccine. CDR3 sequence: CSARARRTGNTGELFF. The CDR3 bases are TGCAGTGCTAGAGCCCGAAGGACAGGAAACACCGGGGAGCTGTTTTTT.